The 23 T cell receptor beta chains reported below all come from one sample, sequenced in a study of blood T cell repertoires in COVID-19. Produced via immunoSEQ multiplex PCR; TCRdb's table is partial and in-frame only. The sample shows approximately 28,000 clones, 88% of them seen only once. Sequenced sample: peripheral blood. These receptors all stem from a human donor in a cohort sampled during active COVID-19.

This chain connects TRBV6-5 to TRBJ1-5, with D perhaps matching TRBD1 (6 bases). The CDR3 extends over 13 amino acids. Germline CDR1 reads MNHEY; CDR2 reads SVGAGI. The germline V and J ends were trimmed by 6 bases and 8 bases, with 14 bases remaining between them. The CDR3 spells CASSKTGREPQHF. CDR3 sequence (DNA): TGTGCCAGCAGCAAGACAGGACGTGAGCCCCAGCATTTT.

The V call is TRBV12-3 or TRBV12-4, the J call TRBJ1-2; D gene ambiguous. Trimming pared 4 bases from V and 4 bases from J, leaving 7 bases between. The CDR3 has 12 amino acids. DNA for the CDR3: TGTGCCAGCAGTTCACGGAGCTATGGCTACACCTTC. Translating gives CASSSRSYGYTF.

V and J are TRBV12-3 or TRBV12-4 and TRBJ2-3; D is unclear. V was clipped by 3 bases and J by 5 bases, with 3 bases between them. CDR3 length: 11 amino acids. CDR3 DNA: TGTGCCAGCAGTTTCAAAGATACGCAGTATTTT. It translates to CASSFKDTQYF.

The rearrangement links TRBV11-3 to TRBJ2-5; 7 bases are a match to TRBD2. After removal of 5 bases from V and 5 bases from J, the junction contained 11 bases not matched to a gene. This CDR3 contains 15 residues. Per germline, CDR1 SGHNT and CDR2 YENEEA. The CDR3 spells CASSPGLGAGETQYF. As DNA, the CDR3 is TGTGCCAGCAGCCCTGGACTAGGGGCGGGGGAGACCCAGTACTTC.

This clone was seen only once. This sequence joins TRBV7-9 and TRBJ1-1, with D unclear. The length of the CDR3 is 14 residues. Trimming took 4 bases from V and 1 from J, leaving 10 bases between them. Germline CDR1 and CDR2: SEHNR and FQNEAQ (reference sequence). The DNA for the CDR3 is TGTGCCAGCAGCTCCCCAGACTGGAACACTGAAGCTTTCTTT. Protein product: CASSSPDWNTEAFF.

V and J are TRBV9 and TRBJ2-3, with D possibly matching TRBD2 (7 bases). V was clipped by 4 bases and J by 2 bases, with 17 bases between them. Per germline, CDR1 SGDLS and CDR2 YYNGEE. This CDR3 has 16 residues. Here the CDR3 DNA reads TGTGCCAGCAGCCCTGAAGAGGGGGGGTTCACAGATACGCAGTATTTT. This encodes CASSPEEGGFTDTQYF.

The table lists this clone with a count of one. This chain connects TRBV27 to TRBJ2-5; TRBD2 matches at 7 bases. This CDR3 region has 15 residues. Trimming took 10 bases from V and 3 from J; bases not matched to a gene: 14. Germline values: CDR1 MNHEY, CDR2 SMNVEV (reference sequence). This chain's CDR3 is CATKFAGLAEETQYF. The CDR3, as DNA: TGTGCCACCAAGTTTGCGGGGCTAGCGGAAGAGACCCAGTACTTC.

J is TRBJ2-2 and V is TRBV10-3; 7 nucleotides align to TRBD2. Trimming took 7 bases from V and 2 from J; bases not matched to a gene: 4. The length of the CDR3 is 14 residues. The germline V gene encodes CDR1 ENHRY and CDR2 SYGVKD. The CDR3, as DNA: TGTGCCATCAACCGCGGGGGAAACACCGGGGAGCTGTTTTTT. This translates into CAINRGGNTGELFF.

This chain links TRBV21-1 with TRBJ1-4; TRBD1 reflects the table's D call only, with no check against the DNA. TRBV21-1 is shown as a pseudogene. The CDR3 consists of 16 residues. The CDR3 protein is CASSKVSKGPREKLFF. The CDR3 DNA is TGTGCCAGCAGCAAAGTATCGAAGGGGCCGCGGGAAAAACTGTTTTTT.

CDR3 coding DNA: TGTGCCAGCAGCCCATCTCCCCAGGGGGTGGGCACTGAAGCTTTCTTT. This encodes CASSPSPQGVGTEAFF. The chain is built from TRBV4-2 and TRBJ1-1, with 7 bases identical to TRBD1. Germline V gene data show CDR1 as LGHNA and CDR2 as YNFKEQ. V shed 4 bases and J 4 bases; nucleotides not matched to a gene: 12. This CDR3 has 16 residues.

The chain links TRBV5-1 to TRBJ1-1, with 11 bases aligning to TRBD1. This CDR3 is 19 amino acids long. Trimming removed 4 bases from V and 1 base from J; junction bases left unmatched: 15. CDR1 and CDR2 from the germline V gene are SGHRS and YFSETQ. The CDR3 sequence is CASSPNPTGTGGRNTEAFF. CDR3 nucleotides: TGCGCCAGCAGCCCAAACCCTACCGGGACAGGGGGTCGGAACACTGAAGCTTTCTTT.

The chain couples TRBV30 to TRBJ2-5; D call uncertain. V was cut by 4 bases and J by 5 bases, with 20 bases left in between. Germline values: CDR1 GTSNPN, CDR2 SVGIG (reference sequence). The CDR3 sequence is 15 residues long. In DNA form, the CDR3 reads TGTGCCTGGACGCCGACCCGTTCTGGGCTCGAGACCCAGTACTTC. This translates into CAWTPTRSGLETQYF.

This chain uses TRBV19 with TRBJ2-6; D not certain. V lost 6 bases and J 4 bases, leaving 10 bases between the germline ends. The CDR3 is 14 residues long. CDR1 LNHDA and CDR2 SQIVND come from the germline V gene (reference sequence). This CDR3 reads CASSPLEGANVLTF. CDR3 nucleotide sequence: TGTGCCAGTAGCCCCCTTGAGGGGGCCAACGTCCTGACTTTC.

V is TRBV6-1 and J is TRBJ2-1; 7 bases align to TRBD1. Trimming took 3 bases from V and 1 from J; bases not matched to a gene: 6. CDR3 length equals 16 residues. In germline, CDR1 is MNHNS, CDR2 SASEGT. The CDR3, as DNA: TGTGCCAGCAGTGACCCCGGGACAGTGTCCTACAATGAGCAGTTCTTC. It encodes CASSDPGTVSYNEQFF.

The chain is built from TRBV28 and TRBJ2-1; weak D call: TRBD1 (5 bases). CDR1 is MDHEN and CDR2 is SYDVKM in the germline V gene. V lost 3 bases to trimming and J lost 10 bases, with 22 bases between them. The CDR3 runs to 16 residues. Written as DNA, the CDR3 is TGTGCCAGCAGTTTTAGCAGGGAAAACGCACGGCCAGAGCAGTTCTTC. Translated: CASSFSRENARPEQFF.

In nucleotides, the CDR3 is TGTGCCAGCAGCTTAAGACAGGGGGGCCACGAGCAGTACTTC. Translated, it gives CASSLRQGGHEQYF. This chain connects TRBV5-4 to TRBJ2-7; 9 nucleotides align to TRBD1. The V segment lost 2 bases and the J segment 5 bases; nucleotides outside the gene matches: 5. CDR1 and CDR2 (germline): SGHNT, YYREEE (reference sequence). CDR3 size: 14 residues. Full variable domain (rest looked up from reference TRBV5-4 and TRBJ2-7): ETGVTQSPTHLIKTRGQQVTLRCSSQSGHNTVSWYQQALGQGPQFIFQYYREEENGRGNFPPRFSGLQFPNYSSELNVNALELDDSALYLCASSLRQGGHEQYFGPGTRLTVT.

CDR3 DNA: TGTGCCAGCAGCCGCGGGCCCACGCCCAATCAGCCCCAGCATTTT. Its protein product is CASSRGPTPNQPQHF. The rearrangement joins TRBV9 to TRBJ1-5; no firm D call. Germline CDR1 reads SGDLS; CDR2 reads YYNGEE. The CDR3 is 15 residues long. The V and J ends lost 4 bases and 3 bases respectively, with 14 bases between them.

The sample holds one count of this clone. V is TRBV28 and J is TRBJ1-5; TRBD1 might be the D (5 bases). V was trimmed by 3 bases and J by 4 bases, leaving 16 bases between them. In germline, CDR1 is MDHEN, CDR2 SYDVKM. CDR3 length equals 16 residues. The CDR3 reads CASSFWRGQRNQPQHF. The CDR3 DNA follows: TGTGCCAGCAGTTTTTGGAGGGGTCAGAGGAATCAGCCCCAGCATTTT.

Here the CDR3 DNA reads TGTGCCATCAGCCCGGGGACAGGGTCCTACGAGCAGTACTTC. Residues: CAISPGTGSYEQYF. The chain recombines TRBV10-3 with TRBJ2-7; TRBD1 agrees at 9 bases. Losses at the gene ends were 6 bases for V and 1 base for J; bases not matched to a gene: 4. Germline V gene data show CDR1 as ENHRY and CDR2 as SYGVKD. The CDR3 loop spans 14 amino acids.

V and J are TRBV6-1 and TRBJ2-5; possibly TRBD2 for D (6 bases). This CDR3 is 14 amino acids long. The germline V and J ends were trimmed by 3 bases and 0 bases, with 8 bases remaining between them. The germline CDR1 and CDR2 sequences are MNHNS and SASEGT. The CDR3 DNA is TGTGCCAGCAGTGAGGGGGGTTACCAAGAGACCCAGTACTTC. It yields the protein CASSEGGYQETQYF.

V and J are TRBV9 and TRBJ1-2; 7 positions match TRBD1. V dropped 3 bases and J dropped 8; count of bases not matched to a gene: 4. The CDR3 contains 12 residues. Germline lookup yields CDR1 SGDLS and CDR2 YYNGEE. As DNA, the CDR3 is TGTGCCAGCAGCGAGGGGGCGAGAGGCTACACCTTC. It yields the protein CASSEGARGYTF.

The chain has TRBV6-2 or TRBV6-3 and TRBJ2-3; the match to TRBD2 covers 8 bases. Trimming removed 4 bases from V and 4 bases from J; junction bases left unmatched: 7. CDR1 and CDR2 from the germline V gene are MNHEY and SVGEGT. CDR3 length: 15 residues. The CDR3 DNA reads TGTGCCAGCAGTTCCGACGGGGGGGCATCAGATACGCAGTATTTT. Translation gives CASSSDGGASDTQYF.

This rearrangement joins TRBV7-8 to TRBJ2-1, with 11 bases matching TRBD2. Germline CDR1 and CDR2: SGHVS and FQNEAQ. J lost 2 bases, V lost 4 bases, and 4 bases had no gene match. This CDR3 has 16 amino acids. CDR3 coding DNA: TGTGCCAGCAGCTCGATTAGCGGGGGGGCCTACAATGAGCAGTTCTTC. It yields the protein CASSSISGGAYNEQFF.